Listed here are 15 T cell receptor beta chains from one sample, sequenced in a study of T cells in narcolepsy. Sequenced by immunoSEQ multiplex PCR; TCRdb stores in-frame clones only, minus some. The sample contains about 27,000 clones, around nine tenths of which appear only once. Sequencing used CD45RA- memory CD4+ T cells from PBMCs. The origin of the receptors is a human donor with narcolepsy.

This chain uses TRBV16 with TRBJ1-1, with 8 bases identical to TRBD1. With 4 bases clipped from V and 5 bases from J, the junction kept 6 bases outside the gene matches. CDR1 is KGHSY and CDR2 is FQNENV in the germline V gene. The CDR3 length is 14 residues. The CDR3: CASSPGGGVTEAFF. The DNA for the CDR3 is TGTGCCAGCAGCCCAGGGGGCGGGGTGACTGAAGCTTTCTTT. The complete variable domain, with remaining parts taken from reference TRBV16 and TRBJ1-1, reads GEEVAQTPKHLVRGEGQKAKLYCAPIKGHSYVFWYQQVLKNEFKFLISFQNENVFDETGMPKERFSAKCLPNSPCSLEIQATKLEDSAVYFCASSPGGGVTEAFFGQGTRLTVV.

The chain links TRBV6-1 to TRBJ2-7, with 7 bases that match TRBD1. This CDR3 comprises 14 residues. J was trimmed by 3 bases and V by 4 bases; bases with no gene match: 6. Germline V gene lookup returns CDR1 MNHNS and CDR2 SASEGT. The CDR3 region has the DNA TGTGCCAGCAGTGTCGGGACAGAGATCTACGAGCAGTACTTC. Translated, it gives CASSVGTEIYEQYF.

The chain has TRBV5-1 and TRBJ2-5; 7 bases agree with TRBD1. The J call is in doubt because the DNA end fits TRBJ2-7 better. From germline, CDR1 is SGHRS and CDR2 YFSETQ. This CDR3 comprises 13 residues. The CDR3 sequence: CASSLGAGGEQYF. The CDR3 DNA is TGCGCCAGCAGCTTGGGGGCAGGGGGCGAGCAGTACTTC.

This clone appeared once. V gene TRBV7-9 combines with J gene TRBJ2-2, with D perhaps TRBD1 (6 bases). CDR1 SEHNR and CDR2 FQNEAQ come from the germline V gene (reference sequence). The germline V and J ends were trimmed by 5 bases and 4 bases, with 11 bases remaining between them. The length of the CDR3 is 14 residues. Written as DNA, the CDR3 is TGTGCCAGCAGCACTACAGGGCCCACCGGGGAGCTGTTTTTT. Protein product: CASSTTGPTGELFF.

The gene calls are TRBV7-6 and TRBJ2-2; 8 nucleotides agree with TRBD2. Germline trimming cut 1 base from V and 7 bases from J; bases unmatched to any gene: 11. The CDR3 is 17 residues long. The germline CDR1 and CDR2 sequences are SGHVS and FNYEAQ. The CDR3 spells CASSLVWSGGAGGELFF. The CDR3 DNA follows: TGTGCCAGCAGCTTAGTTTGGTCCGGGGGGGCCGGCGGGGAGCTGTTTTTT.

This chain uses TRBV7-9 with TRBJ2-3, with D possibly being TRBD1 or TRBD2 (5 bases each). V dropped 3 bases and J dropped 0 bases, with 10 bases sitting between them. The CDR3 length is 15 residues. CDR1 and CDR2 (germline): SEHNR, FQNEAQ (reference sequence). Here the CDR3 reads CASSLGTGSTDTQYF. Here the CDR3 DNA reads TGTGCCAGCAGCTTGGGGACGGGGAGCACAGATACGCAGTATTTT. Drawing the rest from reference TRBV7-9 and TRBJ2-3, the complete variable domain is DTGVSQNPRHKITKRGQNVTFRCDPISEHNRLYWYRQTLGQGPEFLTYFQNEAQLEKSRLLSDRFSAERPKGSFSTLEIQRTEQGDSAMYLCASSLGTGSTDTQYFGPGTRLTVL.

The chain carries TRBV6-1 and TRBJ1-6; no reliable D call. V was trimmed by 0 bases and J by 10 bases, leaving 13 bases between them. Germline V gene data show CDR1 as MNHNS and CDR2 as SASEGT. The CDR3 sequence is 15 residues long. The CDR3 DNA reads TGTGCCAGCAGTGAAGCACGAGGGATAGGATCACCCCTCCACTTT. This translates into CASSEARGIGSPLHF.

V is TRBV5-1 and J is TRBJ2-1; 9 bases fit TRBD2. The germline gives CDR1 SGHRS, CDR2 YFSETQ. The CDR3 covers 16 residues. Trimming removed 2 bases from V and 5 bases from J; junction bases left unmatched: 8. CDR3 residues: CASSFTRGGSDNEQFF. CDR3 coding DNA: TGCGCCAGCAGCTTTACGCGGGGGGGCAGCGACAATGAGCAGTTCTTC.

CDR3 in amino acids: CASSSPGQGSGANVLTF. The CDR3 region has the DNA TGTGCCAGTAGTTCGCCGGGACAGGGTTCCGGGGCCAACGTCCTGACTTTC. This chain uses TRBV19 with TRBJ2-6; 9 positions agree with TRBD1. The V gene end was trimmed by 5 bases and the J gene end by 4 bases; junction bases not matched to a gene: 9. CDR3 size: 17 residues. From germline, CDR1 is LNHDA and CDR2 SQIVND (reference sequence).

This chain joins TRBV18 and TRBJ1-6; no firm D call. Trimming removed 4 bases at V and 0 bases at J, with 7 bases between. Germline V lookup: CDR1 KGHSH, CDR2 LQKENI. The CDR3 spans 15 residues. CDR3 in amino acids: CASSRVSSYNSPLHF. DNA for the CDR3: TGTGCCAGCTCACGGGTGAGCTCCTATAATTCACCCCTCCACTTT.

V and J are TRBV7-2 and TRBJ1-1; 7 bases are shared with TRBD1. Germline V CDR1 and CDR2: SGHTA, FQGNSA. This CDR3 comprises 15 residues. V dropped 5 bases and J dropped 3; count of bases not matched to a gene: 9. The CDR3 coding sequence is TGTGCCAGCAGCGCGTCCGGGACAGTTCACACTGAAGCTTTCTTT. It is translated as CASSASGTVHTEAFF.

The V gene is TRBV6-1, the J gene TRBJ2-2; 8 bases agree with TRBD1. Germline CDR1 and CDR2: MNHNS and SASEGT. Trimming removed 3 bases from V and 2 bases from J; junction bases left unmatched: 8. The CDR3 is 17 amino acids. The CDR3 sequence is CASSDGRQGTNTGELFF. The CDR3, as DNA: TGTGCCAGCAGTGATGGGAGACAGGGGACCAACACCGGGGAGCTGTTTTTT.

The chain uses TRBV7-8 and TRBJ2-1, with unresolved D. The V gene's germline CDR1 is SGHVS and CDR2 FQNEAQ. Trimming took off 5 bases at V and 7 bases at J, with 18 bases between the two ends. The CDR3 sequence is 15 residues long. CDR3 nucleotides: TGTGCCAGCAGCATCGCGAGCCGTGCCGGTAATGAGCAGTTCTTC. It specifies CASSIASRAGNEQFF.

The CDR3 nucleotides are TGTGCCAGCAGTTCAGGGAGTCTGGAGTCAGCTTTCTTT. Translation: CASSSGSLESAFF. This chain joins TRBV6-1 and TRBJ1-1; D may be TRBD1 (5 bases). The V end lost 5 bases, the J end lost 10 bases, and 17 bases lay between the germline ends. Germline V gene sequence: CDR1 MNHNS, CDR2 SASEGT. The CDR3 has 13 amino acids.

The chain uses TRBV4-1 and TRBJ1-1; 7 bases fit TRBD1. V was clipped by 4 bases and J by 3 bases; unmatched bases: 8. CDR3 length: 15 amino acids. In germline, CDR1 is MGHRA, CDR2 YSYEKL. CDR3 sequence (DNA): TGCGCCAGCAGCCGAAAACAGGGGTGGGACACTGAAGCTTTCTTT. It yields the protein CASSRKQGWDTEAFF.